These 2 T cell receptor beta chains were sequenced from one sample in a study of shared clonotypes between healthy human individuals. Profiled with immunoSEQ multiplex PCR; TCRdb holds only in-frame clones, not every one. Of 2.3 million or so clones listed, about 92% are singletons. The material sequenced was naive CD4+ T cells from PBMCs. Subset meaning: CD45RA+ positively selected. The receptor set was obtained from a man younger than 30 in good health. Some clones in this sample may be carry-over from other donors' samples.

This clone was picked up one time. The chain employs TRBV5-1 and TRBJ2-3, with 14 bases matching TRBD2. The CDR3 is 17 amino acids. J lost 0 bases, V lost 4 bases, and 4 bases had no gene match. CDR1 is SGHRS, CDR2 YFSETQ, per germline. The CDR3 sequence: CASSGGTSGSSTDTQYF. The CDR3 nucleotides read TGCGCCAGCAGCGGTGGGACTAGCGGGAGTAGCACAGATACGCAGTATTTT.

In nucleotides, the CDR3 is TGCAGCGTTGAACCAGCGGAGTCCTACGAGCAGTACTTC. Protein product: CSVEPAESYEQYF. The chain uses TRBV29-1 and TRBJ2-5, with D possibly TRBD2 on 5 matching bases. The DNA end favors TRBJ2-7, so the J call may be wrong. There are 13 residues in the CDR3. In germline, CDR1 is SQVTM, CDR2 ANQGSEA.